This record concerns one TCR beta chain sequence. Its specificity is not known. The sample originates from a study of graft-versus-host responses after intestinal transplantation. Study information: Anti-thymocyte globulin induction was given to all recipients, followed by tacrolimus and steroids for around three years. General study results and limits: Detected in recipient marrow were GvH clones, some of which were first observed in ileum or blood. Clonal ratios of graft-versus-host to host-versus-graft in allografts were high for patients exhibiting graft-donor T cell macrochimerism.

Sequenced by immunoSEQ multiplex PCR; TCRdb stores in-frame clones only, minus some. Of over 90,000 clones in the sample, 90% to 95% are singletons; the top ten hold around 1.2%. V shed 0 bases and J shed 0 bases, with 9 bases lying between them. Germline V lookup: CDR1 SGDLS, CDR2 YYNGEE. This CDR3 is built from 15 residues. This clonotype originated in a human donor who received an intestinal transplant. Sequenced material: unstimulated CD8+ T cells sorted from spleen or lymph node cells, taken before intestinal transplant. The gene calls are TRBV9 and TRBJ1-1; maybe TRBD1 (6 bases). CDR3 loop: CASSVEGVVNTEAFF. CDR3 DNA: TGTGCCAGCAGCGTAGAGGGGGTGGTGAACACTGAAGCTTTCTTT.